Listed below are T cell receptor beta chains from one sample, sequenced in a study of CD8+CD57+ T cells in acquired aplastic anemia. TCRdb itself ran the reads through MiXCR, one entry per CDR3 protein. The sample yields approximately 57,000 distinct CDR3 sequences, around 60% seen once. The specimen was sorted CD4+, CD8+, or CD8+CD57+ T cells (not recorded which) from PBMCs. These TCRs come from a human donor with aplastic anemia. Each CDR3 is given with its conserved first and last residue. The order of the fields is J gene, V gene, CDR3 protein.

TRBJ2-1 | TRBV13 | CASSLGAGGYNEQFF
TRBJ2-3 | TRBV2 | CAGKGGARTDTQYF
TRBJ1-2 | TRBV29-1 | CSVETGTGDANYGYTF
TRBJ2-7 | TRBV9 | CASSVAAGSEQYF
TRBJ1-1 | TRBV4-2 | CASSQAEGTEAFF
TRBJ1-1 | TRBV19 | CASSISRGPNTEAFF
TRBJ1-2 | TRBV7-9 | CASSLPRDDYGYTF
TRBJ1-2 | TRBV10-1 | CASSEKEGNGYTF
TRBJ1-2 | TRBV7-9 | CASSLDFHRYGYTF
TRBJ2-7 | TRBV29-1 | CSVVGTGYEQYF
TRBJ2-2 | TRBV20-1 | CSARSRSDGELFF
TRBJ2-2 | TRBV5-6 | CASSYQGATGELFF
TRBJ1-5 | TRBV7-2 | CASSWKADQPQHF
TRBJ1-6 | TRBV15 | CATSRERWDRGNSPLHF
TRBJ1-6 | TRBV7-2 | CASSLGGWYNSPLHF
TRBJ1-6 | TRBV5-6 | CASSQTGYNSPLHF
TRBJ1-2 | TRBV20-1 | CSALPVLVANYGYTF
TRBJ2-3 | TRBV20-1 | CSARGRTWYPQTDTQYF
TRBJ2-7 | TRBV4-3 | CASSSSGTSGEQYF
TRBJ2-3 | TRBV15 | CATSREDVGGTDTQYF
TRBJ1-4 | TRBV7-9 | CASSLPRGEDEKLFF
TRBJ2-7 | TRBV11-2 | CASSLGPNEQYF
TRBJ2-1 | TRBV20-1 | CSARDSEAYNEQFF
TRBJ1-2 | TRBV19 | CASSTGQGAGYGYTF
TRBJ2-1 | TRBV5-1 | CASEGNGYEQFF
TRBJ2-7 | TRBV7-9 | CASSPSGYEQYF
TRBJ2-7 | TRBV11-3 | CASSVGAGLSYEQYF
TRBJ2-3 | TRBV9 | CASSPGTSGSTDTQYF
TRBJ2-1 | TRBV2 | CASSVSGPSYNEQFF
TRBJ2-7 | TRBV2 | CASRLEPSYEQYF
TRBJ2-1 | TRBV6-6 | CASSYSRGNEQFF